This T cell receptor beta chain was observed in a study of blood T cell repertoires in COVID-19. In the study overall: Acute-phase and convalescent COVID-19 samples originated in the United States, Italy and Spain.

Profiled with immunoSEQ multiplex PCR; TCRdb holds only in-frame clones, not every one. The table has around 20,000 clones, around 87% seen once. This CDR3 has 13 residues. Deletions cut 5 bases from V and 4 bases from J, with 11 bases between. This TCR derives from a man between 65 and 80 years old with acute or convalescent COVID-19. The V gene is TRBV12-3 or TRBV12-4, the J gene TRBJ1-2; no clear D. What was sequenced was peripheral blood. CDR3 sequence (DNA): TGTGCCAGCAGTGGAGGGATTCCCTATGGCTACACCTTC. As protein: CASSGGIPYGYTF.